Below, 22 T cell receptor beta chains from the same sample are listed, as sequenced in a study of blood T cell repertoires in COVID-19. The data were produced by immunoSEQ multiplex PCR, yet TCRdb's version contains in-frame clones alone and is incomplete. This sample carries almost 55,000 clones, roughly 84% of them seen once, and the ten largest clones take under 9%. Sequencing was done on a sample of peripheral blood. Receptors originate from a middle-aged man with active COVID-19.

This clone occurred a few times. The V call is TRBV4-3, the J call TRBJ2-1; TRBD2 aligns across 8 bases. The germline gives CDR1 LGHNA, CDR2 YSLEER. CDR3 length: 14 residues. J lost 4 bases, V lost 2 bases, and 1 base had no gene match. CDR3 sequence (DNA): TGCGCCAGCAGCCAAAAGCGGGAGTACAATGAGCAGTTCTTC. Its translation: CASSQKREYNEQFF.

The chain recombines TRBV7-8 with TRBJ2-2; TRBD2 agrees at 7 bases. In germline, CDR1 is SGHVS, CDR2 FQNEAQ. This CDR3 is 15 amino acids long. V shed 6 bases, J shed 5 bases, and the junction held 9 bases outside the gene matches. In DNA form, the CDR3 reads TGTGCCAGCAGTCTCGGGGACTACTCGACCGGGGAGCTGTTTTTT. It specifies CASSLGDYSTGELFF.

This clone was counted a few times. The chain employs TRBV7-2 and TRBJ1-1; unclear D gene. The germline gives CDR1 SGHTA, CDR2 FQGNSA. The CDR3 extends over 12 amino acids. Trimming removed 4 bases at V and 5 bases at J, with 8 bases between. As DNA, the CDR3 is TGTGCCAGCAGCTCCCTGAGTACTGAAGCTTTCTTT. Translation gives CASSSLSTEAFF. Variable domain in full (rest from reference TRBV7-2 and TRBJ1-1): GAGVSQSPSNKVTEKGKDVELRCDPISGHTALYWYRQSLGQGLEFLIYFQGNSAPDKSGLPSDRFSAERTGGSVSTLTIQRTQQEDSAVYLCASSSLSTEAFFGQGTRLTVV.

V and J are TRBV4-1 and TRBJ2-7; possibly TRBD2 for D (6 bases). CDR1 and CDR2 (germline): MGHRA, YSYEKL. V gave up 1 base and J gave up 2 bases, with 9 bases separating them. The CDR3 spans 14 residues. The CDR3 region is CASSQAREAYEQYF. The CDR3 nucleotides read TGCGCCAGCAGCCAAGCGCGGGAAGCCTACGAGCAGTACTTC.

This clone is a singleton in its sample. This chain joins TRBV7-2 and TRBJ2-5, with 10 bases fitting TRBD2. Trimming removed 2 bases from V and 12 bases from J; junction bases left unmatched: 9. The CDR3 runs 14 residues. Germline V gene sequence: CDR1 SGHTA, CDR2 FQGNSA. Written as DNA, the CDR3 is TGTGCCAGCAGCTTAAGTTCTACTAGCGGGGCGGAGTACTTC. Amino acid sequence: CASSLSSTSGAEYF. The full variable domain, in which reference TRBV7-2 and TRBJ2-5 provide the parts outside the CDR3, is GAGVSQSPSNKVTEKGKDVELRCDPISGHTALYWYRQSLGQGLEFLIYFQGNSAPDKSGLPSDRFSAERTGGSVSTLTIQRTQQEDSAVYLCASSLSSTSGAEYFGPGTRLLVL.

The rearrangement links TRBV4-3 to TRBJ2-7; the match to TRBD2 covers 7 bases. CDR3 size: 12 residues. With V trimmed by 1 base and J by 6 bases, 0 bases remained unmatched. From germline, CDR1 is LGHNA and CDR2 YSLEER. The CDR3 spells CASSQGGGEQYF. CDR3 sequence (DNA): TGCGCCAGCAGCCAAGGGGGGGGCGAGCAGTACTTC.

The rearrangement uses TRBV19 and TRBJ2-1; a possible D gene is TRBD2 (7 bases). V was trimmed by 5 bases and J by 9 bases, leaving 17 bases between them. The CDR3 loop spans 14 amino acids. Per the germline V gene, CDR1 is LNHDA and CDR2 is SQIVND (reference sequence). CDR3 nucleotide sequence: TGTGCCAGTAGTCTCGGGGGGCGCATCCGTGAGCAGTTCTTC. As protein: CASSLGGRIREQFF.

The genes are TRBV6-6 and TRBJ2-3; D remains unclear. The V gene's germline CDR1 is MNHNY and CDR2 SVGAGI (reference sequence). CDR3 length: 12 amino acids. Trimming pared 5 bases from V and 4 bases from J, leaving 7 bases between. CDR3 sequence reads: CASSKTSDTQYF. DNA of the CDR3: TGTGCCAGCAGTAAAACATCAGATACGCAGTATTTT.

J is TRBJ2-1 and V is TRBV2, with 12 bases matching TRBD2. The CDR3 has 13 amino acids. J was trimmed by 5 bases and V by 10 bases; bases with no gene match: 3. Germline CDR1 is SNHLY and CDR2 is FYNNEI. For the CDR3, the DNA is TGTGCCACCGGACTAGCGGGGAACAATGAGCAGTTCTTC. It is translated as CATGLAGNNEQFF. The full variable domain, completed using reference TRBV2 and TRBJ2-1, is EPEVTQTPSHQVTQMGQEVILRCVPISNHLYFYWYRQILGQKVEFLVSFYNNEISEKSEIFDDQFSVERPDGSNFTLKIRSTKLEDSAMYFCATGLAGNNEQFFGPGTRLTVL.

The chain has TRBV13 and TRBJ2-5; TRBD1 matches at 8 bases. Trimming took 2 bases from V and 2 from J; bases not matched to a gene: 4. Germline assignment: CDR1 PRHDT and CDR2 FYEKMQ (reference sequence). The CDR3 sequence is 15 residues long. The CDR3 loop is CASSLMDREQETQYF. The CDR3 DNA follows: TGTGCCAGCAGCTTAATGGACAGGGAACAAGAGACCCAGTACTTC. Variable domain in full (rest from reference TRBV13 and TRBJ2-5): AAGVIQSPRHLIKEKRETATLKCYPIPRHDTVYWYQQGPGQDPQFLISFYEKMQSDKGSIPDRFSAQQFSDYHSELNMSSLELGDSALYFCASSLMDREQETQYFGPGTRLLVL.

The V gene is TRBV10-2, the J gene TRBJ2-7; D gene ambiguous. The CDR3 has 12 residues. V was shortened by 8 bases and J by 7 bases, with 15 bases between the two germline ends. From germline, CDR1 is WSHSY and CDR2 SAAADI. CDR3 residues: CASAEDFKEQYF. CDR3 sequence (DNA): TGCGCCAGCGCTGAGGATTTTAAGGAGCAGTACTTC.

The gene calls are TRBV18 and TRBJ2-3, with a weak D call TRBD2 (6 bases). Germline V CDR1 and CDR2: KGHSH, LQKENI. Trimming removed 3 bases from V and 2 bases from J, with 9 bases in between. The CDR3 is 14 amino acids. CDR3 sequence (DNA): TGTGCCAGCTCACCGGGACTCCCCACAGATACGCAGTATTTT. Amino acid sequence: CASSPGLPTDTQYF.

This clone has a handful of counts. J is TRBJ2-7 and V is TRBV3-1 (or the pseudogene TRBV3-2); 10 positions match TRBD2. This CDR3 is built from 16 residues. With V trimmed by 1 base and J by 5 bases, 8 bases remained unmatched. Germline V gene lookup returns CDR1 LGHDT and CDR2 YNNKEL (reference sequence). The CDR3 DNA is TGTGCCAGCAGCCAAGGTGCTAGCGGGGGCCCCGACGAGCAGTACTTC. Encoded protein: CASSQGASGGPDEQYF.

J is TRBJ2-5 and V is TRBV5-4; 9 bases map to TRBD2. Trimming cost V 5 bases and J 5 bases; bases outside gene matches: 7. In germline, CDR1 is SGHNT, CDR2 YYREEE (reference sequence). This CDR3 is built from 14 residues. Here the CDR3 reads CASSLAGGPETQYF. Here the CDR3 DNA reads TGTGCCAGCAGTCTTGCGGGGGGGCCTGAGACCCAGTACTTC.

The chain uses TRBV23-1 and TRBJ2-2; a possible D gene is TRBD1 (5 bases). TRBV23-1 is given ORF status, its function remaining uncertain. The germline V and J ends were trimmed by 0 bases and 7 bases, with 24 bases remaining between them. The CDR3 is 19 residues long. Here the CDR3 reads CASSQSRTYTSRVIGELFF. DNA of the CDR3: TGCGCCAGCAGTCAATCCAGGACATACACCAGTCGGGTTATCGGGGAGCTGTTTTTT.

The chain combines TRBV5-1 with TRBJ1-6, with 7 positions matching TRBD1. Germline CDR1 reads SGHRS; CDR2 reads YFSETQ. Trimming at V came to 0 bases and at J to 7 bases, leaving 4 bases not matched to a gene. There are 15 residues in the CDR3. This chain's CDR3 is CASSLGGTDNSPLHF. The CDR3 DNA reads TGCGCCAGCAGCTTGGGTGGGACAGACAATTCACCCCTCCACTTT.

The chain couples TRBV11-2 to TRBJ1-2; 9 nucleotides agree with TRBD1. CDR3 length equals 13 residues. Germline CDR1 and CDR2: SGHAT and FQNNGV. V dropped 2 bases and J dropped 8; count of bases not matched to a gene: 3. The CDR3 sequence: CASSLTGTGGYTF. The CDR3 nucleotides read TGTGCCAGCAGCTTAACCGGGACAGGGGGCTACACCTTC.

In its sample, this clone was seen a few times. V and J are TRBV6-6 and TRBJ2-7; D perhaps matches TRBD1 (6 bases). CDR3 length: 13 amino acids. CDR1 is MNHNY, CDR2 SVGAGI, per germline (reference sequence). Trimming stripped 5 bases from V and 5 bases from J, with 13 bases between. The CDR3 sequence: CASSRDTGNEQYF. The CDR3 bases are TGTGCCAGCAGTAGAGACACAGGGAACGAGCAGTACTTC.

The chain joins TRBV19 to TRBJ2-2; D is perhaps TRBD2 (6 bases). Trimming took off 11 bases at V and 3 bases at J, with 13 bases between the two ends. This CDR3 region has 13 residues. CDR1 LNHDA and CDR2 SQIVND come from the germline V gene (reference sequence). In DNA, the CDR3 is TGTGCCGTTGGAGGGGCGTACACCGGGGAGCTGTTTTTT. This codes for CAVGGAYTGELFF.

The chain carries TRBV28 and TRBJ2-7, with TRBD2 matching over 12 bases. CDR1 and CDR2 (germline): MDHEN, SYDVKM. The CDR3 is 16 residues long. The V gene end was trimmed by 3 bases and the J gene end by 3 bases; junction bases not matched to a gene: 6. CDR3 protein: CASSFPGLAGHYEQYF. As DNA, the CDR3 is TGTGCCAGCAGTTTTCCCGGACTAGCGGGACACTACGAGCAGTACTTC.

Here the CDR3 DNA reads TGCGCCAGCAGCTCAGGCAGGGCAAAGGGTGAGCAGTTCTTC. Translating gives CASSSGRAKGEQFF. This rearrangement joins TRBV5-1 to TRBJ2-1; tentative D call: TRBD1 (5 bases). Per germline, CDR1 SGHRS and CDR2 YFSETQ. Trimming removed 3 bases from V and 9 bases from J, with 16 bases in between. The CDR3 has 14 amino acids.

This clone was detected once. The chain links TRBV4-2 to TRBJ1-1; D may be TRBD1 (6 bases). CDR3 size: 17 residues. Germline CDR1 and CDR2: LGHNA and YNFKEQ. Trimming removed 3 bases at V and 3 bases at J, with 20 bases between. The CDR3: CASSQRAPEGGDTEAFF. The CDR3 DNA follows: TGTGCCAGCAGCCAGAGGGCTCCAGAAGGGGGTGACACTGAAGCTTTCTTT.